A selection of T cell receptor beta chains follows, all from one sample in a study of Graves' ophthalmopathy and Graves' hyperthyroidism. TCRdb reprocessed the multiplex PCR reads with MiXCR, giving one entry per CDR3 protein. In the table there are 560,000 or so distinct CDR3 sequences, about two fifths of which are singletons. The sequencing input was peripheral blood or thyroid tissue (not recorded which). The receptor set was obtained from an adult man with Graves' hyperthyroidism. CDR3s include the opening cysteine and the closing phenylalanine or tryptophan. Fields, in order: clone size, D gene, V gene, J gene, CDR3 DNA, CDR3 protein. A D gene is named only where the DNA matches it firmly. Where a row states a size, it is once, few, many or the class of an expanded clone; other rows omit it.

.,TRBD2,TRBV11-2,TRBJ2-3,TGTGCCAGCAGCTTAGTTGCCTGGCAGGGAAGCGGGATATACTCTCCAGATACGCAGTATTTT,CASSLVAWQGSGIYSPDTQYF
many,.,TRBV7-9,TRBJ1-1,TGTGCCAGCAGCTTAGTGCTGGGTACTGAAGCTTTCTTT,CASSLVLGTEAFF
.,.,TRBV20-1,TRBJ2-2,TGCAGTGCTAGAGATACCGGATCGGGGGAGCTGTTTTTT,CSARDTGSGELFF
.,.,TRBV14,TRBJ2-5,TGTGCCAGCAGCCAAGATCTGGGTTCGAGGGGCAACCAAGAGACCCAGTACTTC,CASSQDLGSRGNQETQYF
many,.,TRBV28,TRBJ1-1,TGTGCCAGCTGGTATAGGGCCACTGAAGCTTTCTTT,CASWYRATEAFF
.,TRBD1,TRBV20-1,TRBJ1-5,TGCAGTGCTACTAGCGGGACAGCCCAGCATTTT,CSATSGTAQHF
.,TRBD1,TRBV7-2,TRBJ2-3,TGTGCCAGCCGCGAACACGGTCAGGGGGCTGGCACAGATACGCAGTATTTT,CASREHGQGAGTDTQYF
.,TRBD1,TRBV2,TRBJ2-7,TGTGCCAGCAGAGGGACAGGGGGCGGGGAGCAGTACTTC,CASRGTGGGEQYF
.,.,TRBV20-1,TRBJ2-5,TGCAGTGCTAGGAAGGTCGGAGGGGGAGCCCAAGAGACCCAGTACTTC,CSARKVGGGAQETQYF
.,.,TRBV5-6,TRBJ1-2,TGTGCCAGCAGCTTGGTTGGCTCCAACTATGGCTACACCTTC,CASSLVGSNYGYTF
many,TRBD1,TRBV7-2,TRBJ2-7,TGTGCCAGCACCCTGGACAGGGGGGTCTACGAGCAGTACTTC,CASTLDRGVYEQYF
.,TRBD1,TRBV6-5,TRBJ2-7,TGTGCCAGCAGTTACCGGAGGACAGGGGGGAGCTCCTACGAGCAGTACTTC,CASSYRRTGGSSYEQYF
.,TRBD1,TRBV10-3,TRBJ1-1,TGTGCCTGGAGTTTCATCGGACAGGGAACCCCTGAAGCTTTCTTT,CAWSFIGQGTPEAFF
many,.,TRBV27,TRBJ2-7,TGTGCCAGCAGCCTCTATGGGGAAATGGCCTACGAGCAGTACTTC,CASSLYGEMAYEQYF
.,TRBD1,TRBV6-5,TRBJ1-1,TGTGCCAGCGCTTGGGACAGTTTGAACACTGAAGCTTTCTTT,CASAWDSLNTEAFF
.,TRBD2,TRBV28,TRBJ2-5,TGTGCCAGCAGTGTCCGCGGGGGGTACCAAGAGACCCAGTACTTC,CASSVRGGYQETQYF
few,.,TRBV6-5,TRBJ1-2,TGTGCCAGCAGTGAAGTCAAGGTCAAGACACTAAACTATGGCTACACCTTC,CASSEVKVKTLNYGYTF
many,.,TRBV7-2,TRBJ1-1,TGTGCCAGCAGCGTCGTGGAAGGGGTGGTTGTAACTTTCTTT,CASSVVEGVVVTFF
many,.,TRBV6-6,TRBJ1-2,TGTGCCAGCAGTTACACCCTTCTCAACTATGGCTACACCTTC,CASSYTLLNYGYTF
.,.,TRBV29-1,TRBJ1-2,TGCAGCGTTGGTCAAGGGGGCTACACCTTC,CSVGQGGYTF
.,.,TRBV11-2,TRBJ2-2,TGTGCCAGCAGTTTCCGCGCAGGGGAATGGACGGGCGGGGAGCTGTTTTTT,CASSFRAGEWTGGELFF
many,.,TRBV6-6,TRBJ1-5,TGTGCCAGCAGAGCGTGGAGCTCCGGTCAGCCCCAGCATTTT,CASRAWSSGQPQHF
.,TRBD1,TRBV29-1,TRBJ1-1,TGCAGCGTTGACACGCTAGGGGACAGGGGGCTGTATGCTTTCTTT,CSVDTLGDRGLYAFF
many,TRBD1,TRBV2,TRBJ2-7,TGTGCCAGCTTGGGACAGGGCTACGAGCAGTACTTC,CASLGQGYEQYF
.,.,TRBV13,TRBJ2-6,TGTGCCAGCAGCTCCCCAAGGGGTCTTGGGGCCAACGTCCTGACTTTC,CASSSPRGLGANVLTF
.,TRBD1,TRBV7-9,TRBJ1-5,TGTGCTAGCAGCCGTCCGGACAGGCGGTCACGACAGCCCCAGCATTTT,CASSRPDRRSRQPQHF
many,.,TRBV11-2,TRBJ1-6,TGTGCCAGCAGCTTAGATGGTAGACCCGATTCACCCCTCCACTTT,CASSLDGRPDSPLHF
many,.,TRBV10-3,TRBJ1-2,TGTGCCATCAGTGAGTCGAATACCGGCAGAAACTATGGCTACACCTTC,CAISESNTGRNYGYTF
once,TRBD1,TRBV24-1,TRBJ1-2,TGTGCCACCAGTGATTACAGGGGAGGATATGGCTACACCTTC,CATSDYRGGYGYTF
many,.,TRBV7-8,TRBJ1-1,TGTGCCAGCAGCAGGGGATACACTGAAGCTTTCTTT,CASSRGYTEAFF
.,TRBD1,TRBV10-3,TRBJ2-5,TGTGCCATCAGGGCCGAGACAGGGCTGGGCGGGACCCAGTACTTC,CAIRAETGLGGTQYF
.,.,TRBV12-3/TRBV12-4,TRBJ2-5,TGTGCCAGCAGATCTTACCGGCAAGAGACCCAGTACTTC,CASRSYRQETQYF
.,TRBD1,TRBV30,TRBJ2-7,TGTGCCTGGAGTCCCGACAGGGCTTTTTCCTACGAGCAGTACTTC,CAWSPDRAFSYEQYF
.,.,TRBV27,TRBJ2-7,TGTGCCAGCAGACTGGACTGGACCACGGAGTACGAGCAGTACTTC,CASRLDWTTEYEQYF
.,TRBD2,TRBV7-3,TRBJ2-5,TGTGCCAGCAGCTCCTTCCCTAGCGGGGAGACCCAGTACTTC,CASSSFPSGETQYF
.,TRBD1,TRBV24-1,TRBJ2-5,TGTGCCACCAGTGACCGTGGACAGGGGGTCGAGACCCAGTACTTC,CATSDRGQGVETQYF
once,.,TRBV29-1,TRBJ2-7,TGCAGCGCCAGCAGTGATGGCCCGACAGTCGACGAGCAGTACTTC,CSASSDGPTVDEQYF